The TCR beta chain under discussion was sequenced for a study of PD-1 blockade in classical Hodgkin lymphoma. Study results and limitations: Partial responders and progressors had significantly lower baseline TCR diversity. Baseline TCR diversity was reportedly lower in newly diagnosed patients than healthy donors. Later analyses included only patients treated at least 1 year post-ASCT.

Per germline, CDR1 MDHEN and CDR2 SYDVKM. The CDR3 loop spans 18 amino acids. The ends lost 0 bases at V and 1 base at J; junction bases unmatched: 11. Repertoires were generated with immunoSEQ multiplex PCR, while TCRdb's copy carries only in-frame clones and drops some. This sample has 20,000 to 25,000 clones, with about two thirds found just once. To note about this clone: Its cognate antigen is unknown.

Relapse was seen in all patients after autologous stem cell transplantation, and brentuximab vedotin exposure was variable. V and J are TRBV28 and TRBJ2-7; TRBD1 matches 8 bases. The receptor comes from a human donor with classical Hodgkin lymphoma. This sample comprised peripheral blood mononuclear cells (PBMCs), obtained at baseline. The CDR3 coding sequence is TGTGCCAGCAGTTTATGGCCAAGTGGGACAGGCGCTTCCTACGAGCAGTACTTC. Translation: CASSLWPSGTGASYEQYF.